This TCR beta chain emerged from a study of T-cell reconstitution after alpha-beta-depleted transplantation in children. V was clipped by 5 bases and J by 0 bases, with 8 bases between them. CDR3 length: 13 amino acids. Germline V gene data show CDR1 as SGHRS and CDR2 as YFSETQ. During its preparation, the TCRbeta library received unique molecular identifiers. Each CDR3 protein gets one entry after TCRdb re-called the PCR reads with MiXCR. The sample has approximately 510,000 distinct CDR3 sequences, around 18% seen once. The sequence derives from a human donor who donated a stem cell graft to a child with acute lymphoblastic leukemia. The source was PBMCs from the stem cell graft donor, collected from the stem cell graft. The chain couples TRBV5-1 to TRBJ1-1, with a weak D call TRBD1 (5 bases). The CDR3, as DNA: TGCGCCAGCAGGCAGGACATGAACACTGAAGCTTTCTTT. This translates into CASRQDMNTEAFF.